The entry that follows covers one T cell receptor (beta chain) sequence. Primed by a sample-barcoded 5' primer and a J-beta primer mix, a second PCR proceeded for about 7 to 12 cycles. A 12-random-nucleotide template-switch adaptor tagged each cDNA molecule. In TCRdb, the 5' RACE reads were re-called with MiXCR into one record per CDR3 protein. The sample lists fewer than 2,000,000 distinct CDR3 sequences, about 39% occurring once. The data belong to a study of blood T cells in healthy people across ages. Germline CDR1 and CDR2: ENHRY and SYGVKD. This CDR3 comprises 15 residues. Trimming removed 4 bases from V and 3 bases from J, with 12 bases in between. The total RNA that was extracted per sample amounted to at least 5 micrograms.

Sequencing input: blood. The TCR sequence derives from a human donor in good health. The rearrangement uses TRBV10-3 and TRBJ2-2; TRBD1 is a possible D gene (7 bases). The CDR3 nucleotides read TGTGCCATCAGTGCCACAGGGGAGGACACCGGGGAGCTGTTTTTT. It translates to CAISATGEDTGELFF.